This passage covers 32 T cell receptor beta chains from one sample sequenced in a study of T cell repertoires in cytomegalovirus infection. TCRdb redid the calling of the reads with MiXCR, one entry per CDR3 protein. The sample yields roughly 500,000 distinct CDR3 sequences, approximately 16% seen once. The sequencing sample was made of CD8+ T cells from PBMCs. Source of these receptors: a human donor in good health (CMV status not recorded). Some clones in this sample may be carry-over from other donors' samples.

The chain carries TRBV13 and TRBJ2-3, with D hard to call. This CDR3 is 16 amino acids long. The germline V gene encodes CDR1 PRHDT and CDR2 FYEKMQ (reference sequence). Trimming removed 1 base from V and 1 base from J, with 12 bases in between. The CDR3: CASSLAGNLRTDTQYF. CDR3 in DNA: TGTGCCAGCAGCTTAGCTGGTAACCTCCGCACAGATACGCAGTATTTT.

This clonotype appeared many times. The chain employs TRBV27 and TRBJ2-7; D call uncertain. Trimming shortened V by 3 bases and J by 2 bases, and 11 bases separated the two germline ends. Germline V gene data show CDR1 as MNHEY and CDR2 as SMNVEV (reference sequence). The CDR3 loop spans 14 amino acids. This CDR3 reads CASSLNSRPYEQYF. CDR3 in DNA: TGTGCCAGCAGTTTGAACAGTAGGCCCTACGAGCAGTACTTC.

This clonotype has a count of ten or more. V and J are TRBV4-1 and TRBJ1-1; D gene ambiguous. CDR3 size: 14 residues. Trimming removed 3 bases from V and 4 bases from J, with 12 bases in between. Germline CDR1 and CDR2: MGHRA and YSYEKL. The CDR3 is CASSQSYGSTEAFF. In DNA, the CDR3 is TGCGCCAGCAGCCAGTCCTACGGTAGCACTGAAGCTTTCTTT.

The sample holds many counts of this clonotype. The chain uses TRBV7-9 and TRBJ2-7; D possibly matches TRBD1 or TRBD2 (5 bases each). The V gene lost 4 bases and the J gene lost 5 bases, with 21 bases spanning the gap. Germline CDR1 reads SEHNR; CDR2 reads FQNEAQ (reference sequence). The CDR3 totals 16 residues. The CDR3 loop reads CASSSDGALRANEQYF. In nucleotides, the CDR3 is TGTGCCAGCAGCTCCGACGGGGCTCTAAGGGCTAACGAGCAGTACTTC.

In its sample, this clonotype was seen many times. This chain connects TRBV7-6 to TRBJ2-1; 7 bases are shared with TRBD2. The CDR3 is made up of 16 amino acids. J gave up 0 bases and V 7 bases, and 9 bases lay outside the gene matches. From germline, CDR1 is SGHVS and CDR2 FNYEAQ. The CDR3 nucleotides are TGTGCCAGCACCCGTGGGGGGGGGAGCTCCTACAATGAGCAGTTCTTC. Encoded protein: CASTRGGGSSYNEQFF. Together with reference TRBV7-6 and TRBJ2-1, the CDR3 gives the full variable domain: GAGVSQSPRYKVTKRGQDVALRCDPISGHVSLYWYRQALGQGPEFLTYFNYEAQQDKSGLPNDRFSAERPEGSISTLTIQRTEQRDSAMYRCASTRGGGSSYNEQFFGPGTRLTVL.

The chain employs TRBV9 and TRBJ1-1, with D possibly matching TRBD1 (6 bases). With 3 bases removed from V and 2 bases from J, the gap between germline ends came to 20 bases. This CDR3 contains 17 residues. CDR1 is SGDLS and CDR2 is YYNGEE in the germline V gene. This CDR3 reads CASSGPGGRGINTEAFF. DNA of the CDR3: TGTGCCAGCAGCGGCCCGGGGGGAAGGGGGATTAACACTGAAGCTTTCTTT.

The gene calls are TRBV6-6 and TRBJ1-1; D ambiguous. V was pared by 6 bases and J by 8 bases, with 13 bases between. There are 12 residues in the CDR3. Looked up from germline, CDR1 is MNHNY and CDR2 is SVGAGI (reference sequence). The CDR3 DNA sequence: TGTGCCAGCAGCTATTCCCGCGCCGAAGCTTTCTTT. This translates into CASSYSRAEAFF.

This clonotype has a count of ten or more. This chain connects TRBV7-9 to TRBJ1-1; 9 bases fit TRBD1. Germline CDR1 SEHNR, CDR2 FQNEAQ (reference sequence). This CDR3 spans 15 amino acids. The V and J ends lost 5 bases and 6 bases, in that order; junction bases with no gene match: 10. The CDR3 nucleotides are TGTGCCAGCAGCATGGACAGGGGTCAGGATTCTGAAGCTTTCTTT. This encodes CASSMDRGQDSEAFF.

The J gene is TRBJ2-1, the V gene TRBV6-5; D is unresolved. Germline loops: CDR1 MNHEY, CDR2 SVGAGI. This CDR3 comprises 14 residues. Trimming stripped 0 bases from V and 4 bases from J, with 7 bases between. The CDR3 region is CASSYSGDYNEQFF. CDR3 sequence (DNA): TGTGCCAGCAGTTACTCGGGCGATTACAATGAGCAGTTCTTC.

A remark on this clonotype: One end of the junction is discordant with germline, which a read error may explain. This chain links TRBV7-2 with TRBJ2-7; 9 bases fit TRBD2. Germline CDR1 SGHTA, CDR2 FQGNSA. This CDR3 spans 16 amino acids. In nucleotides, the CDR3 is TGTGCCAGCCGCCCCCGGACTAGCGTCAGCTCCTACGAGCAGTCCTTC. Translating gives CASRPRTSVSSYEQSF.

The genes are TRBV14 and TRBJ1-2, with 8 bases fitting TRBD1. The junction had 12 bases not matched to a gene; V was cut back by 3 bases and J by 6 bases. From germline, CDR1 is SGHDN and CDR2 FVKESK. The CDR3 totals 16 residues. In DNA, the CDR3 is TGTGCCAGCAGCCAGACTAGACAGGGGATGGATGATGGCTACACCTTC. Translating gives CASSQTRQGMDDGYTF.

Ten or more counts support this clonotype. This chain joins TRBV6-6 and TRBJ2-5; no definite D call. CDR1 and CDR2 from the germline V gene are MNHNY and SVGAGI (reference sequence). Trimming took off 0 bases at V and 3 bases at J, with 11 bases between the two ends. CDR3 size: 15 residues. The CDR3 region is CASSYSKSREETQYF. For the CDR3, the DNA is TGTGCCAGCAGTTACTCGAAGTCTCGGGAAGAGACCCAGTACTTC.

On this clonotype: Just one base apart from a much larger clone, this may be a read error. This rearrangement joins TRBV7-3 to TRBJ2-7; 8 positions agree with TRBD2. There are 14 residues in the CDR3. CDR1 is SGHTA and CDR2 is FQGTGA in the germline V gene. The V segment lost 2 bases and the J segment 4 bases; nucleotides outside the gene matches: 4. The CDR3 sequence: CASSLAGGVYEQYF. The CDR3 DNA is TGTGCCAGCAGCTTAGCCGGGGGGGTTTACGAGCAGTACTTC.

This clonotype was observed at least ten times. The genes are TRBV7-6 and TRBJ2-7, with 15 bases matching TRBD2. The length of the CDR3 is 16 residues. Germline lookup yields CDR1 SGHVS and CDR2 FNYEAQ. J was trimmed by 7 bases and V by 2 bases; bases with no gene match: 6. CDR3 sequence: CASSLRTSGRVGEQYF. The DNA for the CDR3 is TGTGCCAGCAGCTTACGGACTAGCGGGAGGGTAGGGGAGCAGTACTTC.

A note on this clonotype: Because the CDR3 is missing its conserved closing phenylalanine or tryptophan, this is likely a read error. The chain joins TRBV6-4 to TRBJ1-2; D gene ambiguous. The V end was cut by 2 bases, the J end by 2 bases, with 12 bases between. The germline CDR1 and CDR2 sequences are MRHNA and SNTAGT. The CDR3 runs to 15 residues. CDR3 in DNA: TGTGCCAGCAGTGACATTCCGGGCGCGAACTATGGCTACACCCTC. This encodes CASSDIPGANYGYTL.

This clonotype was recorded a few times. This chain connects TRBV2 to TRBJ2-3; 8 bases map to TRBD2. The junction had 7 bases not matched to a gene; V was cut back by 6 bases and J by 2 bases. In germline, CDR1 is SNHLY, CDR2 FYNNEI. The CDR3 is 15 residues long. Here the CDR3 DNA reads TGTGCCAGCAGGGCGACTAGCGCATACACAGATACGCAGTATTTT. The encoded protein is CASRATSAYTDTQYF.

The chain recombines TRBV29-1 with TRBJ1-2; D uncertain. Germline V lookup: CDR1 SQVTM, CDR2 ANQGSEA. Trimming removed 0 bases from V and 2 bases from J, with 7 bases in between. There are 13 residues in the CDR3. The CDR3 loop reads CSVEDEQNYGYTF. Here the CDR3 DNA reads TGCAGCGTTGAAGATGAGCAGAACTATGGCTACACCTTC.

This clonotype was seen at least ten times. This chain uses TRBV7-9 with TRBJ2-3, with D hard to call. Germline V lookup: CDR1 SEHNR, CDR2 FQNEAQ (reference sequence). Trimming left V 5 bases short and J 1 base short, with 16 bases between. The CDR3 consists of 16 residues. This CDR3 is CASSIRRGARTDTQYF. The CDR3 bases are TGTGCCAGCAGCATAAGAAGAGGAGCCCGCACAGATACGCAGTATTTT.

This clonotype was recorded many times. The chain is built from TRBV7-6 and TRBJ2-2, with D perhaps matching TRBD2 (5 bases). From germline, CDR1 is SGHVS and CDR2 FNYEAQ. The length of the CDR3 is 14 residues. V was cut by 4 bases and J by 9 bases, with 15 bases left in between. The CDR3 DNA is TGTGCCAGCAGCTCATTGGACTCGACCAGGGAGCTGTTTTTT. Its protein is CASSSLDSTRELFF.

This clonotype was counted at least ten times. CDR3 residues: CASSPPGRYNEKLFF. DNA for the CDR3: TGTGCCAGCAGCCCCCCTGGAAGGTATAATGAAAAACTGTTTTTT. This chain uses TRBV7-9 with TRBJ1-4; no firm D call. The germline V gene has CDR1 SEHNR and CDR2 FQNEAQ (reference sequence). V was clipped by 5 bases and J by 4 bases, with 14 bases between them. The CDR3 has 15 residues.

This clonotype was counted a few times. The chain combines TRBV7-8 with TRBJ2-4; TRBD2 might be the D (6 bases). Trimming removed 5 bases at V and 7 bases at J, with 12 bases between. CDR3 length: 13 amino acids. Germline V gives CDR1 SGHVS, CDR2 FQNEAQ. The CDR3 coding sequence is TGTGCCAGCAGCCCCGGGGGTGGGAACATTCAGTACTTC. Translating gives CASSPGGGNIQYF.

The chain's CDR3 is CAIRGRGIGEQFF. In DNA, the CDR3 is TGTGCTATCAGGGGCCGAGGAATTGGTGAGCAGTTCTTC. The V gene is TRBV2, the J gene TRBJ2-1; the D gene is possibly TRBD1 (6 bases). The CDR3 has 13 amino acids. Germline CDR1 and CDR2: SNHLY and FYNNEI.

The table lists this clonotype with many counts. The gene calls are TRBV6-1 and TRBJ1-1; TRBD1 might be the D (5 bases). Deletions cut 5 bases from V and 7 bases from J, with 8 bases between. Looked up from germline, CDR1 is MNHNS and CDR2 is SASEGT. The length of the CDR3 is 11 residues. The DNA of the CDR3 is TGTGCCAGCAGTAAGGGGATTGAAGCTTTCTTT. Protein sequence: CASSKGIEAFF.

This clonotype has a count of ten or more. The CDR3 region has the DNA TGTGCCAGCAGCTTACCCCGGAGGAGCTCTGGAAACACCATATATTTT. Protein: CASSLPRRSSGNTIYF. The V gene is TRBV11-2, the J gene TRBJ1-3; D is unresolved. CDR3 size: 16 residues. From germline, CDR1 is SGHAT and CDR2 FQNNGV. Trimming shortened V by 2 bases and J by 0 bases, and 11 bases separated the two germline ends. Full variable domain (rest looked up from reference TRBV11-2 and TRBJ1-3): EAGVAQSPRYKIIEKRQSVAFWCNPISGHATLYWYQQILGQGPKLLIQFQNNGVVDDSQLPKDRFSAERLKGVDSTLKIQPAKLEDSAVYLCASSLPRRSSGNTIYFGEGSWLTVV.

This clonotype appeared a few times. The chain couples TRBV20-1 to TRBJ1-1, with D possibly being TRBD1 (5 bases). The V gene's germline CDR1 is DFQATT and CDR2 SNEGSKA (reference sequence). Trimming removed 5 bases at V and 5 bases at J, with 9 bases between. This CDR3 comprises 11 residues. The CDR3 nucleotides read TGCAGTGCTCAGGGTAAGACTGAAGCTTTCTTT. Translated, it gives CSAQGKTEAFF.

This clonotype was seen a few times. V usage is TRBV18 and J usage is TRBJ1-1; weak D call: TRBD1 (5 bases). The germline V gene encodes CDR1 KGHSH and CDR2 LQKENI. Trimming took 4 bases from V and 0 from J, leaving 18 bases between them. CDR3 length: 17 amino acids. The CDR3 sequence: CASSLNTKTVLNTEAFF. CDR3 bases: TGTGCCAGCTCACTGAATACCAAGACAGTATTGAACACTGAAGCTTTCTTT.

V and J are TRBV7-9 and TRBJ1-1; D gene unclear. The germline CDR1 and CDR2 sequences are SEHNR and FQNEAQ (reference sequence). The V end lost 7 bases, the J end lost 1 base, and 10 bases lay between the germline ends. CDR3 length: 13 residues. The CDR3 protein is CASTPDKNTEAFF. CDR3 coding DNA: TGTGCCAGCACCCCCGACAAGAACACTGAAGCTTTCTTT. Full variable domain (outside the CDR3, taken from reference TRBV7-9 and TRBJ1-1): DTGVSQNPRHKITKRGQNVTFRCDPISEHNRLYWYRQTLGQGPEFLTYFQNEAQLEKSRLLSDRFSAERPKGSFSTLEIQRTEQGDSAMYLCASTPDKNTEAFFGQGTRLTVV.

This clonotype came up a few times. This rearrangement joins TRBV27 to TRBJ2-3, with 12 bases matching TRBD2. From germline, CDR1 is MNHEY and CDR2 SMNVEV (reference sequence). V was pared by 5 bases and J by 0 bases, with 9 bases of the junction left unmatched. The CDR3 covers 18 residues. CDR3 bases: TGTGCCAGCAGTCCCCCCTTCGGACTAGCGGGAAGCACAGATACGCAGTATTTT. It encodes CASSPPFGLAGSTDTQYF.

There are many counts of this clonotype. The genes are TRBV6-1 and TRBJ1-6; 8 positions match TRBD1. Germline CDR1 MNHNS, CDR2 SASEGT. The length of the CDR3 is 15 residues. The junction had 4 bases not matched to a gene; V was cut back by 5 bases and J by 4 bases. DNA for the CDR3: TGTGCCAGCAGTAAGACAGGGGATTATAATTCACCCCTCCACTTT. It specifies CASSKTGDYNSPLHF.

The genes are TRBV10-3 and TRBJ2-3; 8 bases fit TRBD2. The CDR3 consists of 19 residues. The germline CDR1 and CDR2 sequences are ENHRY and SYGVKD. Trimming removed 0 bases from V and 0 bases from J; junction bases left unmatched: 11. The CDR3 region is CAISESGRGASLSTDTQYF. In DNA form, the CDR3 reads TGTGCCATCAGTGAGTCGGGGCGGGGGGCGTCCCTGAGCACAGATACGCAGTATTTT.

This chain links TRBV7-9 with TRBJ2-7; the D call may be TRBD1 or TRBD2 (5 bases each). The CDR3 runs 18 residues. With 5 bases removed from V and 2 bases from J, the gap between germline ends came to 25 bases. Germline lookup yields CDR1 SEHNR and CDR2 FQNEAQ (reference sequence). The DNA of the CDR3 is TGTGCCAGCAGCCCCCGCATAGTCCGGGGCCTCGGGGCCTACGAGCAGTACTTC. This encodes CASSPRIVRGLGAYEQYF.

This clonotype was seen many times. The V gene is TRBV7-8, the J gene TRBJ2-2, with a tentative D call TRBD2 (6 bases). Germline V gives CDR1 SGHVS, CDR2 FQNEAQ. V was cut by 5 bases and J by 5 bases, with 18 bases left in between. The CDR3 sequence is 16 residues long. The CDR3 DNA is TGTGCCAGCAGCCCTCTGGCGGGGCAGAGGACCGGGGAGCTGTTTTTT. It specifies CASSPLAGQRTGELFF.